This entry lists 22 T cell receptor beta chains sequenced from one sample in a study of shared clonotypes between healthy human individuals. Profiling relied on immunoSEQ multiplex PCR, and the TCRdb table lists in-frame clones only, not all of them. There are 1.5 million to 1.9 million clones in the sample; around 98% occur only once, and 0.4% to 0.55% lies in the top ten. Sequences were obtained from naive CD4+ T cells sorted from blood. As for subset: CD45RA+ positively selected. The receptors stem from a man younger than 45 in good health.

The gene calls are TRBV6-5 and TRBJ2-1; D call uncertain. CDR3 length: 14 residues. The germline V gene has CDR1 MNHEY and CDR2 SVGAGI. V was pared by 4 bases and J by 8 bases, with 15 bases between. CDR3 bases: TGTGCCAGCAGTTCCCCCCCGGCTCCTCATGAGCAGTTCTTC. The encoded protein is CASSSPPAPHEQFF.

The rearrangement joins TRBV10-3 to TRBJ2-3; TRBD2 aligns across 7 bases. This CDR3 has 15 residues. Germline values: CDR1 ENHRY, CDR2 SYGVKD. V shed 3 bases, J shed 2 bases, and the junction held 5 bases outside the gene matches. The CDR3 loop is CAISEGGSTTDTQYF. The DNA of the CDR3 is TGTGCCATCAGTGAAGGCGGGAGCACCACAGATACGCAGTATTTT.

J is TRBJ2-7 and V is TRBV18; TRBD1 matches at 7 bases. Germline V gene data show CDR1 as KGHSH and CDR2 as LQKENI. The CDR3 extends over 12 amino acids. V lost 4 bases and J lost 7; bases outside the gene matches: 4. This chain's CDR3 is CASSQGQAEQYF. The DNA of the CDR3 is TGTGCCAGCTCACAAGGACAGGCAGAGCAGTACTTC.

V is TRBV5-4 and J is TRBJ2-7, with 11 bases identical to TRBD2. The CDR3 covers 16 residues. The V gene's germline CDR1 is SGHNT and CDR2 YYREEE (reference sequence). With V trimmed by 4 bases and J by 6 bases, 12 bases remained unmatched. CDR3 sequence: CASSQLLAGDSGEQYF. In DNA form, the CDR3 reads TGTGCCAGCAGCCAATTACTAGCGGGAGACTCGGGCGAGCAGTACTTC.

This sequence joins TRBV5-4 and TRBJ2-7, with 11 bases identical to TRBD2. CDR3 length: 15 amino acids. CDR1 SGHNT and CDR2 YYREEE come from the germline V gene (reference sequence). V trimming: 1 base; J trimming: 7 bases; junction bases outside the gene matches: 7. The CDR3 is CASSLSLAGEGEQYF. DNA of the CDR3: TGTGCCAGCAGCTTGTCACTAGCGGGAGAAGGGGAGCAGTACTTC.

The chain recombines TRBV10-3 with TRBJ1-5; 10 bases fit TRBD1. Unmatched junction bases numbered 3, after V lost 3 bases and J lost 4 bases. Germline values: CDR1 ENHRY, CDR2 SYGVKD. CDR3 size: 15 residues. This CDR3 is CAISEWDRGNQPQHF. DNA of the CDR3: TGTGCCATCAGTGAATGGGACAGGGGAAATCAGCCCCAGCATTTT.

As to this clone: One junction end disagrees with the germline gene, perhaps due to a read error. CDR3 in DNA: TGTGCCAGTAGTATTTGGGGACACTTC. It is translated as CASSIWGHF. This rearrangement joins TRBV19 to TRBJ2-7; the D gene could be TRBD1 or TRBD2 (5 bases each). Germline V gene sequence: CDR1 LNHDA, CDR2 SQIVND (reference sequence). The CDR3 totals 9 residues.

The chain's CDR3 is CASSESAGKGTDTQYF. The CDR3 nucleotides are TGTGCCAGCAGTGAATCGGCAGGGAAGGGCACAGATACGCAGTATTTT. This chain uses TRBV6-1 with TRBJ2-3; the D gene is possibly TRBD1 (5 bases). The CDR3 covers 16 residues. The V and J ends lost 2 bases and 1 base respectively, with 13 bases between them. The germline CDR1 and CDR2 sequences are MNHNS and SASEGT.

This clone showed up just once. The V call is TRBV4-3, the J call TRBJ1-5; the D is unclear. V was clipped by 0 bases and J by 9 bases, with 12 bases between them. The CDR3 spans 14 residues. From germline, CDR1 is LGHNA and CDR2 YSLEER. The CDR3 DNA reads TGCGCCAGCAGCCAAGATTTGGGTTTGGGGCCCCAGCATTTT. As protein: CASSQDLGLGPQHF.

CDR3 loop: CASIRADTGELFF. CDR3 DNA: TGTGCCAGCATAAGAGCGGACACCGGGGAGCTGTTTTTT. This chain links TRBV28 with TRBJ2-2; D might be TRBD2 (5 bases). The CDR3 contains 13 residues. Trimming removed 7 bases from V and 3 bases from J, with 9 bases in between. Germline CDR1 reads MDHEN; CDR2 reads SYDVKM.

This clone was seen a single time. The rearrangement links TRBV18 to TRBJ2-5, with a tentative D call TRBD1 (5 bases). Per germline, CDR1 KGHSH and CDR2 LQKENI. The CDR3 runs to 14 residues. V was clipped by 2 bases and J by 4 bases, with 11 bases between them. Here the CDR3 reads CASSPSRVVETQYF. CDR3 sequence (DNA): TGTGCCAGCTCACCATCCAGGGTGGTAGAGACCCAGTACTTC.

The chain combines TRBV5-4 with TRBJ2-7, with TRBD1 identical over 8 bases. From germline, CDR1 is SGHNT and CDR2 YYREEE (reference sequence). V shed 2 bases, J shed 2 bases, and the junction held 3 bases outside the gene matches. The CDR3 extends over 14 amino acids. The CDR3 nucleotides read TGTGCCAGCAGCTTCGGGACAGGACCCTACGAGCAGTACTTC. It codes for CASSFGTGPYEQYF.

To note about this clone: Other DNA variants within this sample encode the same CDR3. This rearrangement joins TRBV28 to TRBJ2-7; D unresolved. The CDR3 has 12 amino acids. V lost 3 bases and J 4 bases, leaving 7 bases between the germline ends. CDR1 MDHEN and CDR2 SYDVKM come from the germline V gene. This CDR3 reads CASSFLGYEQYF. For the CDR3, the DNA is TGTGCCAGCAGTTTCCTAGGGTACGAGCAGTACTTC. The whole variable domain, filled in from reference TRBV28 and TRBJ2-7, reads DVKVTQSSRYLVKRTGEKVFLECVQDMDHENMFWYRQDPGLGLRLIYFSYDVKMKEKGDIPEGYSVSREKKERFSLILESASTNQTSMYLCASSFLGYEQYFGPGTRLTVT.

This clone has only one observation. V usage is TRBV28 and J usage is TRBJ1-5; D gene unclear. The CDR3 consists of 13 residues. Germline CDR1 reads MDHEN; CDR2 reads SYDVKM. The CDR3 DNA is TGTGGGAGCGGTGGACGGGTCAATCAGCCCCAGCATTTT. Translation: CGSGGRVNQPQHF.

This chain uses TRBV7-8 with TRBJ2-1; 11 positions match TRBD2. Germline CDR1 is SGHVS and CDR2 is FQNEAQ. This CDR3 has 16 residues. Trimming took 1 base from V and 7 from J; bases not matched to a gene: 6. Written as DNA, the CDR3 is TGTGCCAGCAGCTTAGTGCCTAGCGGGAGGAGAAATGAGCAGTTCTTC. Its protein is CASSLVPSGRRNEQFF. The variable domain in full, with the rest retrieved from reference TRBV7-8 and TRBJ2-1, is GAGVSQSPRYKVAKRGQDVALRCDPISGHVSLFWYQQALGQGPEFLTYFQNEAQLDKSGLPSDRFFAERPEGSVSTLKIQRTQQEDSAVYLCASSLVPSGRRNEQFFGPGTRLTVL.

This sequence joins TRBV7-2 and TRBJ2-1; TRBD2 agrees at 10 bases. Germline-derived CDR1 and CDR2 are SGHTA and FQGNSA. The junction had 11 bases not matched to a gene; V was cut back by 5 bases and J by 4 bases. The CDR3 has 17 residues. CDR3 amino acids: CASSISLLAGVYNEQFF. CDR3 nucleotide sequence: TGTGCCAGCAGCATATCGCTTCTAGCGGGAGTTTACAATGAGCAGTTCTTC.

The rearrangement links TRBV10-3 to TRBJ2-7; D is unclear. The length of the CDR3 is 12 residues. Germline CDR1 and CDR2: ENHRY and SYGVKD. The V gene lost 0 bases and the J gene lost 6 bases, with 6 bases spanning the gap. The chain's CDR3 is CAISESNLEQYF. The CDR3 nucleotides are TGTGCCATCAGTGAGTCGAATCTCGAGCAGTACTTC.

A remark on this clone: This same CDR3 is encoded by further DNA sequences in the sample. The V gene is TRBV7-2, the J gene TRBJ2-1; 15 nucleotides agree with TRBD2. V lost 5 bases to trimming and J lost 7 bases; unmatched junction nucleotides: 3. The V gene's germline CDR1 is SGHTA and CDR2 FQGNSA. The CDR3 totals 15 residues. This CDR3 reads CASSRGLAGGNEQFF. Written as DNA, the CDR3 is TGTGCCAGCAGCCGGGGACTAGCGGGGGGTAATGAGCAGTTCTTC.

The chain uses TRBV19 and TRBJ2-7, with TRBD2 matching 7 bases. Germline trimming cut 5 bases from V and 4 bases from J; bases unmatched to any gene: 14. Germline V gene sequence: CDR1 LNHDA, CDR2 SQIVND (reference sequence). CDR3 length: 16 amino acids. The CDR3 bases are TGTGCCAGTAGTCTATATCCCGGGACTACAATATACGAGCAGTACTTC. Amino acid sequence: CASSLYPGTTIYEQYF. Complete variable domain (other parts from reference TRBV19 and TRBJ2-7): DGGITQSPKYLFRKEGQNVTLSCEQNLNHDAMYWYRQDPGQGLRLIYYSQIVNDFQKGDIAEGYSVSREKKESFPLTVTSAQKNPTAFYLCASSLYPGTTIYEQYFGPGTRLTVT.

About this clone: The sample contains more than one DNA sequence encoding this CDR3. V is TRBV6-5 and J is TRBJ2-7; no clear D gene. The CDR3 length is 12 residues. CDR1 is MNHEY and CDR2 is SVGAGI in the germline V gene. The germline V and J ends were trimmed by 6 bases and 1 base, with 7 bases remaining between them. The CDR3 DNA reads TGTGCCAGCAGCCCACGTTCCTACGAGCAGTACTTC. It codes for CASSPRSYEQYF.

This chain connects TRBV10-2 to TRBJ2-2; tentative D call: TRBD2 (6 bases). CDR3 length: 15 residues. V was pared by 10 bases and J by 6 bases, with 21 bases between. From germline, CDR1 is WSHSY and CDR2 SAAADI. CDR3 sequence reads: CATGALGGVAGELFF. In nucleotides, the CDR3 is TGCGCCACCGGGGCCCTCGGGGGTGTCGCCGGGGAGCTGTTTTTT.

This rearrangement joins TRBV30 to TRBJ2-1; no firm D call. The CDR3 contains 17 residues. Germline V gene lookup returns CDR1 GTSNPN and CDR2 SVGIG (reference sequence). V gave up 3 bases and J gave up 8 bases, with 26 bases separating them. The CDR3 bases are TGTGCCTGGAGCCATTATCCCGGGCTCGAAGAAGACGATGAGCAGTTCTTC. Its translation is CAWSHYPGLEEDDEQFF. The entire variable domain, with the rest obtained from reference TRBV30 and TRBJ2-1, is as follows: SQTIHQWPATLVQPVGSPLSLECTVEGTSNPNLYWYRQAAGRGLQLLFYSVGIGQISSEVPQNLSASRPQDRQFILSSKKLLLSDSGFYLCAWSHYPGLEEDDEQFFGPGTRLTVL.